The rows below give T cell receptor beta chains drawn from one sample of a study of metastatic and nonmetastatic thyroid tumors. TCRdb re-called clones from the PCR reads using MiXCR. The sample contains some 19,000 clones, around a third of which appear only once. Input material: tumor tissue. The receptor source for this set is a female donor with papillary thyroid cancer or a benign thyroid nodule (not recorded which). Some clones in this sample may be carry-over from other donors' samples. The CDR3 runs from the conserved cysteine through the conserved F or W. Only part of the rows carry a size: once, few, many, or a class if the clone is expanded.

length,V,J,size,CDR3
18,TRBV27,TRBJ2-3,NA,CASSLIGGGGGKTDTQYF
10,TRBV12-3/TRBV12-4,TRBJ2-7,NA,CASSGDEQYF
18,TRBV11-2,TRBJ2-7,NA,CASSQVGSGRFTYYEQYF
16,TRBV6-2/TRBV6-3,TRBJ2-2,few,CASSYTGGASTGELFF
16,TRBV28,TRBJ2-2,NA,CASSSTLTGWTGELFF
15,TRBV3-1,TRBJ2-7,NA,CASSQALQGIVKQYF
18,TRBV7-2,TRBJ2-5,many,CASSRGTSGRSRGETQYF
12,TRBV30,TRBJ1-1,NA,CAWSPGGTEAFF
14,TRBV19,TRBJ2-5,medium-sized,CASSPGAGWETQYF
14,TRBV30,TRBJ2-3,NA,CAWRTSGSTDTQYF
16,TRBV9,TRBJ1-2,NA,CASSAAPGYTNYGYTF
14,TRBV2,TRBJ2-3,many,CASGGAIQGDTQYF
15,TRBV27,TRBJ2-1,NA,CASSQLASVKNEQFF
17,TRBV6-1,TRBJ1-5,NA,CASSPTPGQRSNQPQHF
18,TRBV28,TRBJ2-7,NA,CASSYPPTVSEHFYEQYF
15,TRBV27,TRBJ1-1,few,CASSLRGTLNTEAFF
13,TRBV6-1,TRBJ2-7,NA,CASSRGTAYEQYF